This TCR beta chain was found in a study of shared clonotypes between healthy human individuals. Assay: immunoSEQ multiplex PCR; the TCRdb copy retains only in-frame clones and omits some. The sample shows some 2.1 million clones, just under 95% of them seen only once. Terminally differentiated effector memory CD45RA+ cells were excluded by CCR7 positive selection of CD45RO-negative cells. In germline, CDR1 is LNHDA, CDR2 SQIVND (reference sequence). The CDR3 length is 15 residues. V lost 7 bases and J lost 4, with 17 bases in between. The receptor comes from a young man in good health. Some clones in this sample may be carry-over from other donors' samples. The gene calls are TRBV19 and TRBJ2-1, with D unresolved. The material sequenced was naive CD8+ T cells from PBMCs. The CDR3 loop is CASNHPGAVYNEQFF. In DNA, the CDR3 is TGTGCCAGTAACCACCCAGGAGCAGTATACAATGAGCAGTTCTTC.